The 13 T cell receptor beta chains below come from one sample, sequenced in a study of blood T cells in healthy people across ages. The authors ran a second PCR of 7 to 11 cycles using a sample-barcoded 5' primer and a J-beta primer mix. TCRdb passed the 5' RACE reads through MiXCR, listing each CDR3 protein once. The table records 1.5 million to 2 million distinct CDR3 sequences, approximately 50% of them present only once. The specimen was blood. The receptors come from a woman aged 40 to 50 in good health.

With respect to this clonotype: A read error is possible here, since a much larger clone lies one base away. The chain carries TRBV11-2 and TRBJ2-1; D unclear. V was cut by 2 bases and J by 8 bases, with 4 bases left in between. The CDR3 sequence is 11 residues long. Germline CDR1 SGHAT, CDR2 FQNNGV. CDR3 nucleotide sequence: TGTGCCAGCAGCTTACACCATGAGCAGTTCTTC. It translates to CASSLHHEQFF.

The chain uses TRBV4-3 and TRBJ2-4, with 10 bases lining up with TRBD2. Germline V CDR1 and CDR2: LGHNA, YSLEER. The CDR3 totals 18 residues. Trimming took 2 bases from V and 7 from J; bases not matched to a gene: 14. The CDR3 region has the DNA TGCGCCAGCAGCCAAATATTTGAGCGGGGGGGCCACTTCAACATTCAGTACTTC. Protein sequence: CASSQIFERGGHFNIQYF.

This clonotype was detected a few times. The chain joins TRBV12-5 to TRBJ2-4; 8 bases map to TRBD1. CDR1 LGHNT and CDR2 FRNRAP come from the germline V gene. J gave up 6 bases and V 7 bases, and 5 bases lay outside the gene matches. The CDR3 length is 13 residues. The CDR3 nucleotides are TGTGCTAGTGCCGCCGACAGGGGAAACATTCAGTACTTC. Translating it yields CASAADRGNIQYF.

The CDR3 region is CSGQRSSYNEQYF. CDR3 sequence (DNA): TGCAGTGGGCAAAGATCGTCCTACAATGAGCAGTACTTC. The V gene is TRBV20-1, the J gene TRBJ2-1; D unresolved. TRBJ2-7 matches the DNA end more closely, so the J call is doubtful. Germline lookup yields CDR1 DFQATT and CDR2 SNEGSKA (reference sequence). The CDR3 consists of 13 residues.

This clonotype has a handful of counts. The V and J genes are TRBV20-1 and TRBJ2-1, with 15 positions matching TRBD2. CDR1 and CDR2 from the germline V gene are DFQATT and SNEGSKA (reference sequence). V shed 6 bases and J 0 bases; nucleotides not matched to a gene: 6. CDR3 length: 17 residues. The CDR3 spells CSAPGTSGRSSYNEQFF. CDR3 nucleotide sequence: TGCAGTGCCCCTGGGACTAGCGGGAGGAGCTCCTACAATGAGCAGTTCTTC.

This sequence joins TRBV4-2 and TRBJ2-1, with TRBD2 matching 8 bases. Germline values: CDR1 LGHNA, CDR2 YNFKEQ. The J segment lost 4 bases and the V segment lost 0 bases, leaving 8 bases of the junction unmatched. This CDR3 is built from 17 residues. The CDR3 DNA reads as TGTGCCAGCAGCCAAGATGGGACTAGGGTCCGATACAATGAGCAGTTCTTC. Its translation is CASSQDGTRVRYNEQFF.

The chain recombines TRBV2 with TRBJ1-1, with D tentatively TRBD1 (5 bases). This CDR3 has 11 amino acids. Trimming shortened V by 8 bases and J by 11 bases, and 15 bases separated the two germline ends. Germline loops: CDR1 SNHLY, CDR2 FYNNEI. CDR3 sequence reads: CASRGGAGAFF. Here the CDR3 DNA reads TGTGCCAGCCGCGGAGGGGCAGGGGCTTTCTTT. Based on the CDR3 plus reference TRBV2 and TRBJ1-1, the full variable domain is EPEVTQTPSHQVTQMGQEVILRCVPISNHLYFYWYRQILGQKVEFLVSFYNNEISEKSEIFDDQFSVERPDGSNFTLKIRSTKLEDSAMYFCASRGGAGAFFGQGTRLTVV.

The V call is TRBV20-1, the J call TRBJ2-5; tentatively, D is TRBD1 (5 bases). The J call may be mistaken, given a closer DNA end match to TRBJ2-7. The CDR3 has 12 residues. CDR1 and CDR2 from the germline V gene are DFQATT and SNEGSKA (reference sequence). The CDR3 region is CSARSGINEQYF. The CDR3 coding sequence is TGCAGTGCTAGATCAGGGATTAACGAGCAGTACTTC.

This clonotype was counted between two and nine times. This chain uses TRBV27 with TRBJ2-1; tentatively, D is TRBD2 (6 bases). Trimming removed 2 bases at V and 8 bases at J, with 16 bases between. CDR1 and CDR2 (germline): MNHEY, SMNVEV (reference sequence). The CDR3 length is 15 residues. The CDR3 loop reads CASSLGGLRLDEQFF. As DNA, the CDR3 is TGTGCCAGCAGTTTAGGGGGACTCCGCCTCGATGAGCAGTTCTTC.

V usage is TRBV6-7 and J usage is TRBJ1-2; D unresolved. TRBV6-7 carries the ORF label, with uncertain function. This CDR3 is built from 16 residues. Between the trimmed V and J ends, which lost 7 bases and 2 bases, there was a span of 20 bases. This CDR3 reads CASTYPLGRSNYGYTF. Here the CDR3 DNA reads TGTGCCAGCACCTACCCCCTGGGCAGGTCGAACTATGGCTACACCTTC.

The chain couples TRBV7-2 to TRBJ2-1; 12 positions agree with TRBD2. V dropped 0 bases and J dropped 1; count of bases not matched to a gene: 7. Germline V gives CDR1 SGHTA, CDR2 FQGNSA. CDR3 size: 19 residues. CDR3 in DNA: TGTGCCAGCAGCTTAGCTGCTAGCGGGGGGGCTAGGTCCTACAATGAGCAGTTCTTC. It translates to CASSLAASGGARSYNEQFF.

The rearrangement joins TRBV5-1 to TRBJ1-2; no definite D call. Trimming shortened V by 0 bases and J by 8 bases, and 11 bases separated the two germline ends. Germline V lookup: CDR1 SGHRS, CDR2 YFSETQ. This CDR3 contains 13 residues. CDR3 sequence: CASSLDSVGGYTF. The CDR3, as DNA: TGCGCCAGCAGCTTGGACTCCGTTGGAGGCTACACCTTC.

The J gene is TRBJ2-5, the V gene TRBV7-6, with 9 nucleotides matching TRBD1. The CDR3 runs 17 residues. V lost 5 bases and J lost 0; bases outside the gene matches: 10. The germline V gene encodes CDR1 SGHVS and CDR2 FNYEAQ. The CDR3: CASSPRTGELYQETQYF. The CDR3 DNA sequence: TGTGCCAGCAGCCCCCGGACAGGGGAGTTGTACCAAGAGACCCAGTACTTC.